A selection of T cell receptor beta chains follows, all from one sample in a study of monozygotic twins with inflammatory bowel disease. No DNA is given; TCRdb re-called the 5' RACE reads and lists each CDR3 protein once. In total, the table holds about 160,000 distinct CDR3 sequences. The source material was blood. The receptor set was obtained from a human donor with ulcerative colitis or Crohn's disease, or a healthy co-twin of an affected twin (not recorded which). The CDR3 runs from the conserved cysteine through the conserved F or W.

j_call v_call cdr3_aa
TRBJ1-1 TRBV5-1 CASSPMGGLGSEAFF
TRBJ1-4 TRBV21-1 CASSLRDRGRVLPRLFF
TRBJ1-1 TRBV7-3 CASTQGTGGGNTEAFF
TRBJ2-1 TRBV18 CASSPVIAGSSYNEQFF
TRBJ1-5 TRBV9 CASGVGQPQHF
TRBJ2-2 TRBV3-1 CAGSQILSGELFF
TRBJ2-3 TRBV29-1 CSVEVLAGVADTQYF
TRBJ1-1 TRBV7-9 CASSLALGTEAFF
TRBJ2-5 TRBV7-9 CASSYLQETQYF
TRBJ1-2 TRBV5-1 CASSSVGANYGYTF
TRBJ2-7 TRBV24-1 CATSDSGGYEQYF
TRBJ2-2 TRBV20-1 CSAQGPNTGELFF
TRBJ1-1 TRBV15 CATSRDFNTEAFF
TRBJ1-1 TRBV4-3 CASSQEGRRESAFF
TRBJ1-2 TRBV3-1 CASSLGPGGETGYTF